These 27 T cell receptor beta chains share one sample of origin, sequenced in a study of blood T cells in healthy people across ages. The use of a sample-barcoded 5' primer and a J-beta primer mix characterized a second PCR of 7 to 11 cycles. A single record per CDR3 protein comes from TCRdb applying MiXCR to the 5' RACE reads. The sample comprises 550,000 to 600,000 distinct CDR3 sequences, 40% to 55% of which are singletons, and roughly 25% rests with the top ten. The sequenced sample consisted of blood. Receptor source: an older man in good health.

This clonotype was observed at least ten times. V usage is TRBV6-6 and J usage is TRBJ2-3; 11 bases are a match to TRBD2. Per the germline V gene, CDR1 is MNHNY and CDR2 is SVGAGI (reference sequence). The length of the CDR3 is 16 residues. The ends lost 2 bases at V and 1 base at J; junction bases unmatched: 2. CDR3 sequence (DNA): TGTGCCAGCAGTTACGTGACTAGCGGGGGCACAGATACGCAGTATTTT. As protein: CASSYVTSGGTDTQYF.

The J gene is TRBJ1-6, the V gene TRBV7-9; no clear D gene. The germline V and J ends were trimmed by 4 bases and 0 bases, with 13 bases remaining between them. The CDR3 is 17 amino acids. Per germline, CDR1 SEHNR and CDR2 FQNEAQ (reference sequence). In DNA form, the CDR3 reads TGTGCCAGCAGCTCCACCGCCGGGAGCTCCTATAATTCACCCCTCCACTTT. Translation gives CASSSTAGSSYNSPLHF.

The chain employs TRBV6-5 and TRBJ2-7; TRBD1 matches 7 bases. Germline V gene sequence: CDR1 MNHEY, CDR2 SVGAGI. The V and J ends lost 4 bases and 5 bases, in that order; junction bases with no gene match: 14. The CDR3 spans 16 residues. CDR3 loop: CASSCTDRALPDEQYF. CDR3 nucleotide sequence: TGTGCCAGCAGTTGCACCGACAGGGCGCTCCCCGACGAGCAGTACTTC.

As regards this clonotype: Germline and junction disagree at one end, which may indicate a read error. The chain carries TRBV20-1 and TRBJ2-3, with D perhaps matching TRBD1 (5 bases). The CDR3 contains 13 residues. CDR1 and CDR2 from the germline V gene are DFQATT and SNEGSKA (reference sequence). Here the CDR3 reads CSARIRGTGTQYF. The CDR3 DNA is TGCAGTGCTAGAATCCGCGGCACAGGTACGCAGTATTTT.

V and J are TRBV7-3 and TRBJ2-3; 9 bases are a match to TRBD2. Germline V gene data show CDR1 as SGHTA and CDR2 as FQGTGA. The CDR3 is made up of 15 amino acids. Trimming took 3 bases from V and 2 from J; bases not matched to a gene: 3. DNA of the CDR3: TGTGCCAGCAGCTTTGGCGGGAGGGCCACAGATACGCAGTATTTT. Translated: CASSFGGRATDTQYF.

The chain couples TRBV7-2 to TRBJ2-5; D unresolved. The assigned J gene may be wrong: the sequence end matches TRBJ2-7 better. Germline V lookup: CDR1 SGHTA, CDR2 FQGNSA. The CDR3 covers 16 residues. CDR3 nucleotides: TGTGCCAGCAGCTTAGCGGCGCCGACACCAACCTACGAGCAGTACTTC. It is translated as CASSLAAPTPTYEQYF.

A few counts support this clonotype. The rearrangement joins TRBV4-3 to TRBJ2-7; D uncertain. Per the germline V gene, CDR1 is LGHNA and CDR2 is YSLEER. V lost 1 base and J lost 4, with 14 bases in between. This CDR3 has 15 residues. CDR3 amino acids: CASSQVVGPLYEQYF. In DNA, the CDR3 is TGCGCCAGCAGCCAAGTCGTCGGACCCCTATACGAGCAGTACTTC.

The V call is TRBV3-1, the J call TRBJ2-3, with D perhaps matching TRBD1 or TRBD2 (5 bases each). The ends were cut back, 6 bases at V and 13 bases at J, with 14 bases in the middle. CDR3 length: 11 residues. Germline V gene sequence: CDR1 LGHDT, CDR2 YNNKEL (reference sequence). CDR3 nucleotide sequence: TGTGCCAGCAGATCCGGGACCATAGAGTATTTT. It specifies CASRSGTIEYF.

The rearrangement joins TRBV12-5 to TRBJ2-1, with 8 bases matching TRBD2. Germline V gene lookup returns CDR1 LGHNT and CDR2 FRNRAP. V was pared by 3 bases and J by 9 bases, with 7 bases of the junction left unmatched. CDR3 length: 14 amino acids. CDR3 amino acids: CASGFSGKEGEQFF. Written as DNA, the CDR3 is TGTGCTAGTGGTTTTAGCGGGAAGGAGGGTGAGCAGTTCTTC.

In this sample, this clonotype turned up a few times. V gene TRBV7-2 combines with J gene TRBJ2-3; 10 nucleotides match TRBD2. This CDR3 spans 17 amino acids. The V gene's germline CDR1 is SGHTA and CDR2 FQGNSA. Losses at the gene ends were 1 base for V and 2 bases for J; bases not matched to a gene: 6. CDR3 residues: CASSLVGTSAFTDTQYF. DNA of the CDR3: TGTGCCAGCAGCTTAGTCGGGACTAGCGCATTCACAGATACGCAGTATTTT.

A few counts support this clonotype. The V call is TRBV7-8, the J call TRBJ1-5; D is unresolved. The germline gives CDR1 SGHVS, CDR2 FQNEAQ. The CDR3 sequence is 13 residues long. V was pared by 5 bases and J by 6 bases, with 11 bases between. CDR3 protein: CASSNTITQPQHF. The CDR3 nucleotides are TGTGCCAGCAGCAATACGATAACTCAGCCCCAGCATTTT.

The V call is TRBV2, the J call TRBJ2-1; D unclear. V lost 7 bases and J 2 bases, leaving 9 bases between the germline ends. The CDR3 has 13 residues. Germline CDR1 reads SNHLY; CDR2 reads FYNNEI. CDR3: CASNLVTYNEQFF. CDR3 sequence (DNA): TGTGCCAGCAACCTAGTAACCTACAATGAGCAGTTCTTC.

This clonotype was picked up many times. The CDR3 DNA sequence: TGTGCTAGTGGTTTGGTACAAGGGGGTCTCAATGAGCAGTTCTTC. Residues: CASGLVQGGLNEQFF. The chain carries TRBV12-5 and TRBJ2-1, with D tentatively TRBD1 (6 bases). The CDR3 runs 15 residues. Per germline, CDR1 LGHNT and CDR2 FRNRAP. V shed 0 bases and J shed 6 bases, with 12 bases lying between them.

CDR3 sequence (DNA): TGCAGTGCTAGAGATAAAGATTCACCCCTCCACTTT. The encoded protein is CSARDKDSPLHF. The genes are TRBV20-1 and TRBJ1-6; D unclear. Germline-derived CDR1 and CDR2 are DFQATT and SNEGSKA (reference sequence). Trimming pared 0 bases from V and 8 bases from J, leaving 5 bases between. The CDR3 spans 12 residues.

This clonotype showed up just a few times. V usage is TRBV15 and J usage is TRBJ2-5; no reliable D call. This CDR3 contains 14 residues. V was clipped by 1 base and J by 3 bases, with 9 bases between them. The V gene's germline CDR1 is LNHNV and CDR2 YYDKDF (reference sequence). CDR3 coding DNA: TGTGCCACCAGCAGAGCTACGTATAAAGAGACCCAGTACTTC. It is translated as CATSRATYKETQYF.

V is TRBV3-1 and J is TRBJ2-5; unclear D gene. The CDR3 spans 15 residues. With 6 bases removed from V and 2 bases from J, the gap between germline ends came to 16 bases. From germline, CDR1 is LGHDT and CDR2 YNNKEL (reference sequence). In nucleotides, the CDR3 is TGTGCCAGCAGTCGAGACGTGGGAATACAAGAGACCCAGTACTTC. This codes for CASSRDVGIQETQYF.

This clonotype has just a few counts. The chain employs TRBV20-1 and TRBJ2-3, with D possibly TRBD2 on 6 matching bases. The germline V gene has CDR1 DFQATT and CDR2 SNEGSKA (reference sequence). The CDR3 contains 17 residues. Trimming shortened V by 7 bases and J by 0 bases, and 23 bases separated the two germline ends. CDR3 sequence (DNA): TGCAGTGTCGTACCGTGGGGGACTTCCACTAGCACAGATACGCAGTATTTT. This sequence encodes CSVVPWGTSTSTDTQYF.

The J gene is TRBJ2-1, the V gene TRBV20-1; 9 bases are a match to TRBD2. This CDR3 spans 14 amino acids. Germline CDR1 and CDR2: DFQATT and SNEGSKA (reference sequence). Trimming at V came to 5 bases and at J to 9 bases, leaving 11 bases not matched to a gene. In nucleotides, the CDR3 is TGCAGTGCTCCCGCTAGCGGGGCCCCGTTTGAGCAGTTCTTC. Protein: CSAPASGAPFEQFF.

The chain employs TRBV12-3 or TRBV12-4 and TRBJ1-2; D unresolved. V lost 7 bases to trimming and J lost 4 bases, with 19 bases between them. The CDR3 runs 15 residues. CDR3 DNA sequence: TGTGCCAGCACCGATCGGGAGGGTTCCGTCTATGGCTACACCTTC. Its translation is CASTDREGSVYGYTF.

This chain connects TRBV10-3 to TRBJ2-1, with TRBD2 matching over 8 bases. The germline CDR1 and CDR2 sequences are ENHRY and SYGVKD. The V segment lost 11 bases and the J segment 0 bases; nucleotides outside the gene matches: 6. The CDR3 runs 14 residues. The CDR3 protein is CAVSGTSSYNEQFF. The CDR3 DNA sequence: TGTGCCGTATCCGGGACTAGCTCCTACAATGAGCAGTTCTTC.

The chain recombines TRBV9 with TRBJ1-1, with unresolved D. The CDR3 runs to 14 residues. V shed 4 bases and J shed 4 bases, with 14 bases lying between them. Germline V CDR1 and CDR2: SGDLS, YYNGEE. CDR3 nucleotide sequence: TGTGCCAGCAGCCCCGCGAGGGAGTTCACTGAAGCTTTCTTT. Its protein is CASSPAREFTEAFF.

V usage is TRBV5-1 and J usage is TRBJ2-1, with D tentatively TRBD1 (7 bases). Germline CDR1 reads SGHRS; CDR2 reads YFSETQ. CDR3 length: 15 amino acids. V gave up 4 bases and J gave up 10 bases, with 21 bases separating them. The CDR3 reads CASSAQGGQMGEQFF. The CDR3 DNA sequence: TGCGCCAGCAGCGCCCAGGGGGGCCAAATGGGGGAGCAGTTCTTC.

The chain recombines TRBV7-3 with TRBJ2-1; TRBD1 matches 7 bases. V shed 0 bases and J 5 bases; nucleotides not matched to a gene: 4. The length of the CDR3 is 15 residues. Germline CDR1 reads SGHTA; CDR2 reads FQGTGA. In DNA, the CDR3 is TGTGCCAGCAGCTTAACGGGGACAGCAAACAATGAGCAGTTCTTC. Residues: CASSLTGTANNEQFF.

The V call is TRBV4-3, the J call TRBJ1-6, with TRBD1 as a possible D gene (5 bases). The V gene's germline CDR1 is LGHNA and CDR2 YSLEER. The ends were cut back, 1 base at V and 8 bases at J, with 12 bases in the middle. This CDR3 spans 15 amino acids. The CDR3 region has the DNA TGCGCCAGCAGCCAAGTCGCCAGGGTTGATTCACCCCTCCACTTT. Protein: CASSQVARVDSPLHF.

The J gene is TRBJ2-1, the V gene TRBV6-1; either TRBD1 or TRBD2 may fit D (7 bases each). Germline loops: CDR1 MNHNS, CDR2 SASEGT. The V end was cut by 6 bases, the J end by 7 bases, with 19 bases between. The CDR3 spans 15 residues. The CDR3 loop reads CASRGGGRLSNEQFF. CDR3 nucleotide sequence: TGTGCCAGCAGGGGAGGGGGCCGCTTAAGTAATGAGCAGTTCTTC.

The chain couples TRBV12-3 or TRBV12-4 to TRBJ1-5; unclear D gene. The CDR3 has 15 amino acids. Deletions cut 2 bases from V and 6 bases from J, with 14 bases between. CDR3 coding DNA: TGTGCCAGCAGTTTACAAGGAGAAGGTTCTCAGCCCCAGCATTTT. Translating gives CASSLQGEGSQPQHF.

The rearrangement joins TRBV5-5 to TRBJ2-1; D tentatively reads TRBD1 or TRBD2 (6 bases each). The V and J ends lost 5 bases and 4 bases respectively, with 16 bases between them. The CDR3 has 15 amino acids. Germline lookup yields CDR1 SGHKS and CDR2 YYEKEE (reference sequence). DNA for the CDR3: TGTGCCAGCAGTCTGAGGTGGGGGGCTTACAATGAGCAGTTCTTC. Encoded protein: CASSLRWGAYNEQFF.